These T cell receptor beta chains were read from a single sample in a study of shared clonotypes between healthy human individuals. The protocol was immunoSEQ multiplex PCR, while the TCRdb copy is restricted to in-frame clones and leaves out a portion. The sample includes about 1.1 million clones, roughly 80% of them seen just once. Source material: memory CD4+ T cells from PBMCs. These receptor sequences come from a man in his late teens or twenties in good health. Some clones in this sample may be carry-over from other donors' samples. Each CDR3 is given with its conserved first and last residue. Each record gives: clone size, V gene, J gene, D gene, CDR3 DNA, CDR3 protein. D genes are given only for firm matches. Some rows mark clone size as missing; the rest say once, few, many or name a class of expanded clone.

>.|TRBV5-1|TRBJ2-2|TRBD2
TGCGCCAGCAGCTTGGGACCCCTAGCGGGAGACACCGGGGAGCTGTTTTTT
CASSLGPLAGDTGELFF
>once|TRBV18|TRBJ1-1|.
TGTGCCAGCTCACTCCTGTCAGGGAGCGTCACTGAAGCTTTCTTT
CASSLLSGSVTEAFF
>.|TRBV23-1|TRBJ2-7|.
TGCGCCAGCCCCGTCTCCTACGAGCAGTACTTC
CASPVSYEQYF
>.|TRBV25-1|TRBJ1-2|.
TGTGCCAGCAGTGGGACCGAAGGGGTCGGCTACACCTTC
CASSGTEGVGYTF
>few|TRBV2|TRBJ1-5|TRBD1
TGTGCCAGCAGTCTGGCAGGGGGACAGCCCCAGCATTTT
CASSLAGGQPQHF
>.|TRBV2|TRBJ2-2|.
TGTGCCAGCAGTGGGGTACAGGGCGGCACCGGGGAGCTGTTTTTT
CASSGVQGGTGELFF
>.|TRBV6-5|TRBJ2-7|.
TGTGCCAGCAGCCTCCGGGACTCCTACGAGCAGTACTTC
CASSLRDSYEQYF
>.|TRBV10-3|TRBJ2-1|TRBD2
TGTGCCATCAGTGAGCCTAGCGGGCCGAGCTCCTACAATGAGCAGTTCTTC
CAISEPSGPSSYNEQFF
>.|TRBV7-9|TRBJ1-2|.
TGTGCCAGCAGCTTTTCCCCCGGCTATGGCTACACCTTC
CASSFSPGYGYTF
>.|TRBV4-1|TRBJ2-3|.
TGCGCCAGCAGCCAAGATCAGACAGATACGCAGTATTTT
CASSQDQTDTQYF
>.|TRBV28|TRBJ1-2|TRBD1
TGTGCCAGCAGTCCACAGGGGGGGTACTATGGCTACACCTTC
CASSPQGGYYGYTF
>.|TRBV5-4|TRBJ2-3|.
TGTGCCAGCAGGAGGGATAGCGTAAGCACAGATACGCAGTATTTT
CASRRDSVSTDTQYF
>.|TRBV7-9|TRBJ2-1|.
TGTGCCAGCAGCCCCCCATTCTTC
CASSPPFF
>.|TRBV11-3|TRBJ2-3|.
TGTGCCAGCAGCTTAGGGCGGTATGGGGGCGGAACAGATACGCAGTATTTT
CASSLGRYGGGTDTQYF
>.|TRBV7-8|TRBJ1-2|TRBD1
TGTGCCAGCAGCTCACCGGGACAGGGAGTCTATGGCTACACCTTC
CASSSPGQGVYGYTF
>.|TRBV5-1|TRBJ1-1|TRBD1
TGCGCCAGCAGCTTTCGACCCGGGACAGGGAGTTTGAACACTGAAGCTTTCTTT
CASSFRPGTGSLNTEAFF
>.|TRBV6-1|TRBJ2-7|.
TGTGCCAGCAGTGTCGAAGGGTCGAACTCCTACGAGCAGTACTTC
CASSVEGSNSYEQYF
>.|TRBV5-1|TRBJ2-5|.
TGCGCCAGCAGCTTGGGGGTGCAAGAGACCCAGTACTTC
CASSLGVQETQYF
>.|TRBV18|TRBJ1-5|.
TGTGCCAGCTCACCACAGGGTGCCCCCAATCAGCCCCAGCATTTT
CASSPQGAPNQPQHF
>once|TRBV6-5|TRBJ1-2|.
TGTGCCAGCGCATGGCAGGGTGACTATGGCTACACCTTC
CASAWQGDYGYTF
>.|TRBV5-5|TRBJ1-2|.
TGTGCCAGCAGCTTGGAAGGTGCTCTCGGCTACACCTTC
CASSLEGALGYTF
>.|TRBV30|TRBJ1-4|.
TGTGCCGGTACAGGGTCGGCTAATGAAAAACTGTTTTTT
CAGTGSANEKLFF
>.|TRBV7-9|TRBJ2-2|.
TGTGCCAGCAGCAATACTGGGGAGCTGTTTTTT
CASSNTGELFF
>few|TRBV5-1|TRBJ2-3|TRBD2
TGCGCCAGCAGCCCGGGAGGGCCGGGGGATACGCAGTATTTT
CASSPGGPGDTQYF
>.|TRBV5-1|TRBJ2-5|.
TGCGCCAGCAGCTTGGCCGGACGCGGTAGTGAGACCCAGTACTTC
CASSLAGRGSETQYF
>.|TRBV28|TRBJ1-2|TRBD1
TGTGCCAGCAGTTCACCTGGGACAGGGGGCCGCTATGGCTACACCTTC
CASSSPGTGGRYGYTF
>.|TRBV29-1|TRBJ1-2|.
TGCAGCGAGTCCCCAAACTACGGCTACACCTTC
CSESPNYGYTF
>.|TRBV5-6|TRBJ1-2|.
TGTGCCAGCGGCCAGGACCCGAACCATGGCTACACCTTC
CASGQDPNHGYTF
>.|TRBV28|TRBJ1-1|.
TGTGCCAGCAGTTTGATTGGGGGGTCTGTCAGCCCTGAAGCTTTCTTT
CASSLIGGSVSPEAFF
>.|TRBV2|TRBJ1-4|.
TGTGCCAGCAGGCCTGGACAGCCTGAAAAACTGTTTTTT
CASRPGQPEKLFF
>.|TRBV7-9|TRBJ2-7|TRBD1
TGTGCCAGCAGCTTCTGGGACAGGGTAAACAACGAGCAGTACTTC
CASSFWDRVNNEQYF
>once|TRBV7-3|TRBJ2-3|.
TGTGCCAGCAGTCGCGACAGGGAGGCAGATACGCAGTATTTT
CASSRDREADTQYF
>.|TRBV28|TRBJ2-7|.
TGTGGGATTTTGGGAGCTGGAGAGCAGTACTTC
CGILGAGEQYF
>.|TRBV14|TRBJ2-3|.
TGTGCCAGCAGCCAAGATCGGGGTACAGGGTCAGATACGCAGTATTTT
CASSQDRGTGSDTQYF
>.|TRBV7-3|TRBJ2-5|TRBD1
TGTGCCAGCAGCTCCCTAGGGGACAGGGGAGGAGAGACCCAGTACTTC
CASSSLGDRGGETQYF
>.|TRBV28|TRBJ1-4|.
TGTGCCAGCACCACCCTACAGGGCCCGGGTGAAAAACTGTTTTTT
CASTTLQGPGEKLFF
>.|TRBV6-5|TRBJ2-3|.
TGTGCCAGCAGTTACTCCAGAAGCACAGATACGCAGTATTTT
CASSYSRSTDTQYF
>.|TRBV5-6|TRBJ1-2|.
TGTGCCAGCAGCTTAAGCGGTGGCTACACCTTC
CASSLSGGYTF
>many|TRBV7-9|TRBJ2-1|.
TGTGCCAGCAGCTTAATAAGATTGCGAGAGAGGGCTTACAATGAGCAGTTCTTC
CASSLIRLRERAYNEQFF
>.|TRBV9|TRBJ2-3|TRBD2
TGTGCCAGCAGCGCCGGACTAGCGGCAGATACGCAGTATTTT
CASSAGLAADTQYF